Listed here are 31 T cell receptor beta chains from one sample, sequenced in a study of blood T cell repertoires in COVID-19. Repertoires were generated with immunoSEQ multiplex PCR, while TCRdb's copy carries only in-frame clones and drops some. The sample contains about 99,000 clones, 91% of which appear only once. The sequenced sample was peripheral blood. These TCRs come from a human donor in a cohort sampled during active COVID-19.

V usage is TRBV20-1 and J usage is TRBJ1-5; D is unclear. V gave up 6 bases and J gave up 5 bases, with 17 bases separating them. Germline lookup yields CDR1 DFQATT and CDR2 SNEGSKA (reference sequence). The CDR3 has 14 amino acids. The CDR3 here is CSASAQVRYQPQHF. The DNA for the CDR3 is TGCAGTGCCAGTGCCCAGGTTCGGTATCAGCCCCAGCATTTT.

The genes are TRBV7-9 and TRBJ1-5; a weak D match, TRBD1 (5 bases). Trimming stripped 5 bases from V and 1 base from J, with 12 bases between. CDR1 and CDR2 from the germline V gene are SEHNR and FQNEAQ (reference sequence). CDR3 length equals 15 residues. The CDR3, as DNA: TGTGCCAGCAGCCAGCAGGGATCGAGCAATCAGCCCCAGCATTTT. It translates to CASSQQGSSNQPQHF.

In nucleotides, the CDR3 is TGTGCCAGCAGCTTGGAGGGACAGCCAGATACGCAGTATTTT. It translates to CASSLEGQPDTQYF. This chain uses TRBV5-4 with TRBJ2-3, with TRBD1 identical over 7 bases. This CDR3 is 14 amino acids long. Germline V gene sequence: CDR1 SGHNT, CDR2 YYREEE (reference sequence). V was pared by 0 bases and J by 4 bases, with 2 bases of the junction left unmatched.

This sequence joins TRBV3-1 (or the pseudogene TRBV3-2) and TRBJ2-7, with 10 bases lining up with TRBD2. The ends lost 5 bases at V and 5 bases at J; junction bases unmatched: 6. This CDR3 is built from 14 residues. The germline V gene has CDR1 LGHDT and CDR2 YNNKEL (reference sequence). In DNA form, the CDR3 reads TGTGCCAGCAGCGAGCGGGGGGGCGGGCACGAGCAGTACTTC. Encoded protein: CASSERGGGHEQYF.

The chain uses TRBV5-1 and TRBJ2-5, with 8 bases lining up with TRBD1. This CDR3 region has 15 residues. Germline loops: CDR1 SGHRS, CDR2 YFSETQ. V shed 3 bases, J shed 1 base, and the junction held 5 bases outside the gene matches. This CDR3 reads CASSSNGQGQETQYF. The CDR3 DNA reads as TGCGCCAGCAGCTCCAATGGACAGGGCCAAGAGACCCAGTACTTC.

The V gene is TRBV7-2, the J gene TRBJ2-2, with 8 bases aligning to TRBD2. In germline, CDR1 is SGHTA, CDR2 FQGNSA. J was trimmed by 3 bases and V by 7 bases; bases with no gene match: 4. The CDR3 extends over 14 amino acids. In DNA form, the CDR3 reads TGTGCCAGCACCCGGGGGGGGGACACCGGGGAGCTGTTTTTT. The encoded protein is CASTRGGDTGELFF.

This rearrangement joins TRBV5-6 to TRBJ1-2, with D unresolved. CDR1 and CDR2 (germline): SGHDT, YYEEEE. This CDR3 is built from 14 residues. The V end lost 0 bases, the J end lost 8 bases, and 14 bases lay between the germline ends. CDR3 coding DNA: TGTGCCAGCAGCTTGGTCCAGACTCTCGGGGGCTACACCTTC. Its translation: CASSLVQTLGGYTF.

V usage is TRBV5-1 and J usage is TRBJ2-7, with 7 bases matching TRBD1. CDR1 is SGHRS and CDR2 is YFSETQ in the germline V gene. The length of the CDR3 is 12 residues. The V gene end was trimmed by 4 bases and the J gene end by 5 bases; junction bases not matched to a gene: 3. This CDR3 reads CASSPQGDEQYF. CDR3 in DNA: TGCGCCAGCAGCCCCCAGGGGGACGAGCAGTACTTC.

The rearrangement links TRBV7-9 to TRBJ1-5; D is possibly TRBD1 (6 bases). CDR3 size: 17 residues. V lost 7 bases, J lost 1 base, and 20 bases lay in between. CDR1 SEHNR and CDR2 FQNEAQ come from the germline V gene (reference sequence). CDR3 nucleotides: TGTGCCAGCACCAACCCGACAGGCCCGTCAAGCAATCAGCCCCAGCATTTT. Its protein product is CASTNPTGPSSNQPQHF.

CDR3 region: CASSIGVGGPTDTQYF. As DNA, the CDR3 is TGTGCCAGTAGTATTGGAGTCGGGGGACCCACAGATACGCAGTATTTT. The chain employs TRBV19 and TRBJ2-3; a possible D gene is TRBD2 (6 bases). The germline V gene encodes CDR1 LNHDA and CDR2 SQIVND (reference sequence). The CDR3 has 16 amino acids. Trimming took 3 bases from V and 2 from J, leaving 15 bases between them. Full variable domain (rest looked up from reference TRBV19 and TRBJ2-3): DGGITQSPKYLFRKEGQNVTLSCEQNLNHDAMYWYRQDPGQGLRLIYYSQIVNDFQKGDIAEGYSVSREKKESFPLTVTSAQKNPTAFYLCASSIGVGGPTDTQYFGPGTRLTVL.

This chain joins TRBV4-1 and TRBJ2-1; 7 bases agree with TRBD1. CDR3 length equals 14 residues. With 4 bases clipped from V and 3 bases from J, the junction kept 3 bases outside the gene matches. Germline V gives CDR1 MGHRA, CDR2 YSYEKL. CDR3 sequence reads: CASSPGQVYNEQFF. In nucleotides, the CDR3 is TGCGCCAGCAGCCCTGGACAGGTCTACAATGAGCAGTTCTTC.

This chain connects TRBV1 to TRBJ2-1; the D segment call TRBD2 is taken from the table without a DNA check. TRBV1 is shown as a pseudogene. The CDR3 totals 15 residues. The CDR3 nucleotides read TGCACCAGCAGGCAAACTAGCGGGGGTTACAATGAGCAGTTCTTC. It encodes CTSRQTSGGYNEQFF.

The chain employs TRBV28 and TRBJ2-6; TRBD1 agrees at 7 bases. The CDR3 covers 15 residues. The J segment lost 4 bases and the V segment lost 5 bases, leaving 5 bases of the junction unmatched. Germline lookup yields CDR1 MDHEN and CDR2 SYDVKM. The CDR3 here is CASSPQGWGANVLTF. CDR3 in DNA: TGTGCCAGCAGTCCACAGGGGTGGGGGGCCAACGTCCTGACTTTC.

This chain joins TRBV29-1 and TRBJ1-4, with 7 bases matching TRBD1. There are 13 residues in the CDR3. V was clipped by 3 bases and J by 8 bases; unmatched bases: 6. Germline CDR1 SQVTM, CDR2 ANQGSEA. CDR3: CSVEETGREKLFF. DNA for the CDR3: TGCAGCGTTGAGGAGACAGGGCGAGAAAAACTGTTTTTT.

The chain uses TRBV30 and TRBJ2-7; D not certain. The V gene's germline CDR1 is GTSNPN and CDR2 SVGIG (reference sequence). The CDR3 totals 13 residues. Between the trimmed V and J ends, which lost 0 bases and 1 base, there was a span of 7 bases. The CDR3: CAWSVSLSYEQYF. The CDR3 nucleotides are TGTGCCTGGAGTGTGTCCTTATCCTACGAGCAGTACTTC.

V and J are TRBV10-3 and TRBJ2-7, with 11 positions matching TRBD1. In germline, CDR1 is ENHRY, CDR2 SYGVKD. V gave up 8 bases and J gave up 5 bases; unmatched junction bases: 5. CDR3 length: 13 amino acids. CDR3 loop: CAIWGQGGHEQYF. In DNA form, the CDR3 reads TGTGCCATCTGGGGACAGGGGGGTCACGAGCAGTACTTC.

The V and J genes are TRBV2 and TRBJ2-1; possible D gene TRBD2, 6 bases. Trimming pared 10 bases from V and 10 bases from J, leaving 17 bases between. The CDR3 runs to 12 residues. Germline V gives CDR1 SNHLY, CDR2 FYNNEI. In DNA, the CDR3 is TGTGCCACCCGAGGGACTCTCCGAGAGCAGTTCTTC. It translates to CATRGTLREQFF.

The chain carries TRBV24-1 and TRBJ2-2; 7 bases line up with TRBD2. CDR3 length: 12 residues. Germline assignment: CDR1 KGHDR and CDR2 SFDVKD. The trim removed 11 bases at V and 6 bases at J, leaving 5 bases unmatched. CDR3 in DNA: TGTGCCAGCGGGAGTAGGCCCGGGGAGCTGTTTTTT. As protein: CASGSRPGELFF.

The chain employs TRBV27 and TRBJ2-7; D might be TRBD2 (6 bases). V shed 3 bases and J shed 5 bases, with 11 bases lying between them. Germline V gene sequence: CDR1 MNHEY, CDR2 SMNVEV (reference sequence). This CDR3 is built from 13 residues. CDR3 in DNA: TGTGCCAGCAGTTTTGGCAGGGAGGACGAGCAGTACTTC. Translating gives CASSFGREDEQYF.

The chain recombines TRBV19 with TRBJ2-3, with 8 bases fitting TRBD2. The ends lost 1 base at V and 6 bases at J; junction bases unmatched: 6. The CDR3 extends over 15 amino acids. CDR1 is LNHDA and CDR2 is SQIVND in the germline V gene (reference sequence). CDR3 residues: CASSIGGLVLDTQYF. The CDR3 DNA reads TGTGCCAGTAGTATAGGGGGACTAGTGTTGGATACGCAGTATTTT.

This clone was observed once. V and J are TRBV6-6 and TRBJ1-5; possible D gene TRBD1, 6 bases. The CDR3 is made up of 17 amino acids. Trimming pared 5 bases from V and 4 bases from J, leaving 21 bases between. Germline V lookup: CDR1 MNHNY, CDR2 SVGAGI (reference sequence). CDR3 loop: CASSPQTGTRTNQPQHF. DNA of the CDR3: TGTGCCAGCAGTCCCCAGACCGGGACAAGAACTAATCAGCCCCAGCATTTT.

The table lists this clone with a few counts. V and J are TRBV19 and TRBJ1-5; D remains ambiguous. V was cut by 9 bases and J by 0 bases, with 15 bases left in between. Germline CDR1 is LNHDA and CDR2 is SQIVND (reference sequence). CDR3 length: 15 residues. The chain's CDR3 is CASWNQDYSNQPQHF. The CDR3, as DNA: TGTGCCAGCTGGAATCAGGACTATAGCAATCAGCCCCAGCATTTT.

The chain carries TRBV4-1 and TRBJ2-7, with 7 bases that match TRBD2. V was pared by 3 bases and J by 2 bases, with 10 bases of the junction left unmatched. This CDR3 region has 16 residues. Germline V lookup: CDR1 MGHRA, CDR2 YSYEKL. CDR3 sequence: CASSHNPSGGTYEQYF. In DNA, the CDR3 is TGCGCCAGCAGCCATAATCCTAGCGGAGGGACCTACGAGCAGTACTTC.

CDR3 sequence: CASSEFGTAPMNTEAFF. The CDR3, as DNA: TGTGCCAGCAGTGAATTTGGGACAGCTCCTATGAACACTGAAGCTTTCTTT. The chain combines TRBV25-1 with TRBJ1-1; 7 nucleotides agree with TRBD1. Germline CDR1 and CDR2: MGHDK and SYGVNS. This CDR3 has 17 residues. Trimming cost V 1 base and J 0 bases; bases outside gene matches: 8.

This sequence joins TRBV5-6 and TRBJ1-1, with 11 bases aligning to TRBD1. J was trimmed by 3 bases and V by 4 bases; bases with no gene match: 2. The CDR3 has 14 amino acids. Per the germline V gene, CDR1 is SGHDT and CDR2 is YYEEEE. The CDR3 protein is CASSPGQGDTEAFF. Written as DNA, the CDR3 is TGTGCCAGCAGCCCGGGACAGGGGGACACTGAAGCTTTCTTT.

This clone came up once. V and J are TRBV19 and TRBJ2-5; 11 nucleotides match TRBD2. This CDR3 contains 18 residues. CDR1 and CDR2 from the germline V gene are LNHDA and SQIVND (reference sequence). With V trimmed by 4 bases and J by 2 bases, 12 bases remained unmatched. CDR3 bases: TGTGCCAGTAGTACCTCAAGACTAGCGGGATATGGGCAAGAGACCCAGTACTTC. Encoded protein: CASSTSRLAGYGQETQYF.

The J gene is TRBJ2-1, the V gene TRBV4-2; 9 bases are a match to TRBD2. From germline, CDR1 is LGHNA and CDR2 YNFKEQ. After removal of 3 bases from V and 7 bases from J, the junction contained 4 bases not matched to a gene. This CDR3 has 14 residues. CDR3 protein: CASSQGGRGNEQFF. The DNA for the CDR3 is TGTGCCAGCAGCCAGGGCGGGAGGGGAAATGAGCAGTTCTTC.

The chain links TRBV28 to TRBJ2-7; TRBD1 matches at 9 bases. The CDR3 covers 15 residues. Germline values: CDR1 MDHEN, CDR2 SYDVKM. The junction had 6 bases not matched to a gene; V was cut back by 3 bases and J by 3 bases. In DNA form, the CDR3 reads TGTGCCAGCAGTTTCTCGGGACAGGGTCTCTACGAGCAGTACTTC. Protein: CASSFSGQGLYEQYF. Complete variable domain (other parts from reference TRBV28 and TRBJ2-7): DVKVTQSSRYLVKRTGEKVFLECVQDMDHENMFWYRQDPGLGLRLIYFSYDVKMKEKGDIPEGYSVSREKKERFSLILESASTNQTSMYLCASSFSGQGLYEQYFGPGTRLTVT.

The chain joins TRBV5-1 to TRBJ2-1, with a tentative D call TRBD1 (5 bases). Germline lookup yields CDR1 SGHRS and CDR2 YFSETQ. The CDR3 consists of 17 residues. V shed 4 bases and J shed 4 bases, with 21 bases lying between them. The CDR3 nucleotides read TGCGCCAGCAGCCTGATGGGATATAAGACAGAATACAATGAGCAGTTCTTC. This translates into CASSLMGYKTEYNEQFF.

The V gene is TRBV28, the J gene TRBJ2-2, with TRBD2 identical over 8 bases. CDR3 size: 17 residues. V was pared by 2 bases and J by 7 bases, with 12 bases of the junction left unmatched. Germline CDR1 MDHEN, CDR2 SYDVKM. The CDR3 coding sequence is TGTGCCAGCAGTTTACCTCTGGCCAGCGGGAGATTCGGGGAGCTGTTTTTT. It translates to CASSLPLASGRFGELFF.

The rearrangement links TRBV5-5 to TRBJ1-5, with 9 bases fitting TRBD1. This CDR3 has 14 amino acids. Germline assignment: CDR1 SGHKS and CDR2 YYEKEE (reference sequence). Trimming removed 4 bases from V and 9 bases from J; junction bases left unmatched: 8. CDR3 bases: TGTGCCAGCAGCGCCGGGACAGGGACGGGGCCCCAGCATTTT. This codes for CASSAGTGTGPQHF.